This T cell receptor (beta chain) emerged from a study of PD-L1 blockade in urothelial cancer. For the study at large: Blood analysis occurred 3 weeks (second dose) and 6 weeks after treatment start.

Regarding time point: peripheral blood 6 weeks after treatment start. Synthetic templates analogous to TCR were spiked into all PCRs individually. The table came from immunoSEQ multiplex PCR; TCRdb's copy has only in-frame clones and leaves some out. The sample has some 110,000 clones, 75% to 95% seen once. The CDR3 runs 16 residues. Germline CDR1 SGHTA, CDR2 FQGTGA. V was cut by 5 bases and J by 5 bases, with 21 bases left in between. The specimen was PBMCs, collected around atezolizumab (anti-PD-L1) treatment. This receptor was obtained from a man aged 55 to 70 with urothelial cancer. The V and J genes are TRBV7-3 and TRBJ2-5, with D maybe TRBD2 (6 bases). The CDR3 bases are TGTGCCAGCAGCCGCCAGATCAGAGGCCTAGCGGAGACCCAGTACTTC. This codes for CASSRQIRGLAETQYF.